Listed here is a single TCR beta chain. This clone's antigen is unknown. No base quality information exists; no much larger clone differs at one position. The data originate from a study of blood T cell repertoires in COVID-19 (TCRdb year 2020). In the study overall: The collaborator samples originated in the United States, Italy and Spain and spanned the acute and convalescent phases of COVID-19. The material from the prospective study consisted of cDNA or gDNA derived from T cells, B-cell-depleted T cells, or PBMCs. Subjects who had been exposed to COVID-19, were actively infected with it, or had recovered from it provided the deeply sampled blood TCRbeta repertoires that made up the dataset. The repertoires were released in a freely available public database meant as a resource for research on the immune response to SARS-CoV-2. Samples were obtained from the ongoing ImmuneRACE study (first 160 participants) and from 1,254 subjects provided by 6 global collaborators. Sample metadata almost always included a de-identified subject ID, COVID-19 status, age in years and sex. Where available, HLA class I and class II types were taken from metadata supplied by the sample provider and were not determined by assay-based typing.

CDR1 and CDR2 were assigned from the germline V gene (reference sequence) as MNHNY and SVGAGI. V gives up 6 bases and J gives up 4 bases, and the segment between their germline ends measures 10 bases. There are 12 amino acids in the CDR3, from cysteine to phenylalanine inclusive. Only CDR3 DNA remains: 36 bases, in frame from the first base. Enrolling through a virtual design, the prospective study's participants ranged in age from about 18 to 89 years and lived across 24 United States geographic areas. To assign participants to cohorts, the prospective study relied on clinical history that participants themselves reported in a screening survey and a study questionnaire. In the prospective study, mobile phlebotomists collected whole blood, serum and a nasopharyngeal or oropharyngeal swab from each participant. Participants in the prospective study had the option to provide additional blood draws and questionnaires over a roughly 2-month period. Blood samples from the prospective study were shipped frozen or at room temperature prior to DNA extraction.

The immunoSEQ Assay, a bias-controlled multiplex PCR, was used to amplify TCRbeta CDR3 regions from genomic DNA. On the authors' methods: The number of nucleated cells in each sample was estimated by amplification of reference gene primers within the assay. To quantify the absolute abundance of each unique TCRbeta CDR3 rearrangement, sequence reads were collapsed and filtered. For each sample, productive Simpson clonality was calculated as the square root of Simpson's diversity index across productive rearrangements. The immuneACCESS repertoire file appears here via TCRdb, limited to in-frame rearrangements. These files lack a portion of the clones; in checked studies, under half of the deficit traces to unresolved V genes, and the cause of the others is not known. Clone size and V and J calls were adopted from that table, with D and trimming inferred from the DNA. In all, the sample holds 200,000 to 250,000 clones, and roughly 85% of those were seen once. Approximately 8.2% of the sample is in the top ten clones.

Study-level results and caveats: Clinical and demographic metadata were provided uncurated, with the amount varying by source and participant.

The clonotype originates from a woman aged 45-60 years with acute COVID-19. The chain uses TRBV6-6 and TRBJ2-7; the D gene is not confidently resolved. Sequenced sample: PBMCs or T cells enriched from blood (not recorded which). The DNA sequence is TGTGCCAGCAGCAAAGACAAGTACGAGCAGTACTTC. It specifies CASSKDKYEQYF.